The present T cell receptor beta chain was sequenced within a study of T cell changes during pregnancy in multiple sclerosis. From germline, CDR1 is SEHNR and CDR2 FQNEAQ (reference sequence). The ends were cut back, 6 bases at V and 7 bases at J, with 12 bases in the middle. This CDR3 is built from 12 residues. Libraries were prepared by immunoSEQ multiplex PCR; TCRdb keeps only in-frame clonotypes and omits some of them. The sample lists just under 80,000 clones; around 93% were seen once. The sample in question was peripheral blood, obtained in the second trimester of pregnancy. The J gene is TRBJ1-1, the V gene TRBV7-9, with D perhaps matching TRBD1 (6 bases). This sequence originates from a female donor in good health, enrolled as a control in a pregnancy study. The CDR3 region has the DNA TGTGCCAGCAGGCCCGGACAGTATGAAGCTTTCTTT. It codes for CASRPGQYEAFF.